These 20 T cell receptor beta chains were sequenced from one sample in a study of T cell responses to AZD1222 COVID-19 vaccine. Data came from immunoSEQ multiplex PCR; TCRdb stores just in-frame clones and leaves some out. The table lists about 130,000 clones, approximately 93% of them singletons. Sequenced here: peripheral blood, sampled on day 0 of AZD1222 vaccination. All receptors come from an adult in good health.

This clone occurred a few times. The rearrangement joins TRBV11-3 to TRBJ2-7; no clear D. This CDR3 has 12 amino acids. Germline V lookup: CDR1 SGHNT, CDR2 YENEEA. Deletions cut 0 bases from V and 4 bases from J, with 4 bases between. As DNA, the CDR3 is TGTGCCAGCAGCTTAGACGGGTACGAGCAGTACTTC. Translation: CASSLDGYEQYF.

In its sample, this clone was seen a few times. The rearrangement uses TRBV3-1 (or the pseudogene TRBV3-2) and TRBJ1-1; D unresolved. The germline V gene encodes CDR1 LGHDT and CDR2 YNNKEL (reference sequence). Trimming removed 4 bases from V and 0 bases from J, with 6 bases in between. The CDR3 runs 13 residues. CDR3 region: CASSPLMNTEAFF. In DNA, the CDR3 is TGTGCCAGCAGCCCCCTTATGAACACTGAAGCTTTCTTT.

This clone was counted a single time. DNA of the CDR3: TGTGCCAGTAGTACCCCAGGGGGCGAGCAGCCCCAGCATTTT. Translated, it gives CASSTPGGEQPQHF. This chain connects TRBV19 to TRBJ1-5, with TRBD1 matching 8 bases. V trimming: 4 bases; J trimming: 7 bases; junction bases outside the gene matches: 6. There are 14 residues in the CDR3. Looked up from germline, CDR1 is LNHDA and CDR2 is SQIVND (reference sequence). Based on the CDR3 plus reference TRBV19 and TRBJ1-5, the full variable domain is DGGITQSPKYLFRKEGQNVTLSCEQNLNHDAMYWYRQDPGQGLRLIYYSQIVNDFQKGDIAEGYSVSREKKESFPLTVTSAQKNPTAFYLCASSTPGGEQPQHFGDGTRLSIL.

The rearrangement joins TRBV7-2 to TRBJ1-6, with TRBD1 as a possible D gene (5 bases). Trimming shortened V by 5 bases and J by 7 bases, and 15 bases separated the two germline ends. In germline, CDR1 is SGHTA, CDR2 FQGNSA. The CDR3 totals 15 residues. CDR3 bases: TGTGCCAGCAGCCCAGGGACGGGTTGGAATTCACCCCTCCACTTT. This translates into CASSPGTGWNSPLHF.

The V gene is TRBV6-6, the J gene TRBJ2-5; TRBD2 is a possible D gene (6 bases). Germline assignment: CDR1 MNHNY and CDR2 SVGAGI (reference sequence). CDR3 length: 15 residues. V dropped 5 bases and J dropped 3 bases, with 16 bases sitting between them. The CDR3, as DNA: TGTGCCAGCAGTGGCGGAGGGAGCGGAGAAGAGACCCAGTACTTC. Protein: CASSGGGSGEETQYF.

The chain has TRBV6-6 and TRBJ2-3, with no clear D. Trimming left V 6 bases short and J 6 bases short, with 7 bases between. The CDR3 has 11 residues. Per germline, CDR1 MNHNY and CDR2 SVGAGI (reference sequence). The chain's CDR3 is CASSTRDTQYF. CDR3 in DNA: TGTGCCAGCAGCACTCGGGATACGCAGTATTTT.

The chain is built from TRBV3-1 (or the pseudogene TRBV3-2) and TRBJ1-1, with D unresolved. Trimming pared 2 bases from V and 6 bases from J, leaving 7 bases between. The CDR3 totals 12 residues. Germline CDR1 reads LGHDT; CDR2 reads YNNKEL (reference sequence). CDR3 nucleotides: TGTGCCAGCAGCCAACGACGTTCTGAAGCTTTCTTT. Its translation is CASSQRRSEAFF.

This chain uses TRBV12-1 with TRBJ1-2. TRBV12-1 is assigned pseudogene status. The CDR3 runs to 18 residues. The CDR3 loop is CASSFGLGPRREYYGYTF. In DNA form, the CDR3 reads TGTGCCAGCAGCTTTGGATTAGGCCCGAGGCGGGAGTACTATGGCTACACCTTC.

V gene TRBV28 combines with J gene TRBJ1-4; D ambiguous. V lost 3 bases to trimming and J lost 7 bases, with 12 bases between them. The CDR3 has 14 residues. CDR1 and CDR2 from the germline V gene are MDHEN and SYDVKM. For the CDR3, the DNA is TGTGCCAGCAGTTTCTTAGCCTACTCTGAAAAACTGTTTTTT. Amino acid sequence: CASSFLAYSEKLFF.

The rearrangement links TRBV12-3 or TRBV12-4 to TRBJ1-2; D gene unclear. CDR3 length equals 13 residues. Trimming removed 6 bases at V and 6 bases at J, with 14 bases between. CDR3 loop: CASRPQNNDGYTF. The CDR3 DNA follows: TGTGCCAGCAGACCCCAAAACAACGATGGCTACACCTTC.

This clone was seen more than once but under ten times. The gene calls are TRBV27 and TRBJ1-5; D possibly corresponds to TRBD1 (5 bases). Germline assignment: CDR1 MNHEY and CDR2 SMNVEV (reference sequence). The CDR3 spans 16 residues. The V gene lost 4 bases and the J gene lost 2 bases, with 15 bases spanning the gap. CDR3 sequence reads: CASSSQGGVGNQPQHF. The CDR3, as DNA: TGTGCCAGCAGTTCCCAGGGTGGTGTCGGCAATCAGCCCCAGCATTTT.

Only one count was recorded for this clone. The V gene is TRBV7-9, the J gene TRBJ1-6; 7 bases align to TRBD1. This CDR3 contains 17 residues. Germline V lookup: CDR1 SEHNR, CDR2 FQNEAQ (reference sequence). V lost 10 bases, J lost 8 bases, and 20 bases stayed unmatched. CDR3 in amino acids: CATIPPTGQLGYSPLHF. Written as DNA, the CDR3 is TGTGCCACCATACCACCGACAGGGCAATTGGGTTATTCACCCCTCCACTTT.

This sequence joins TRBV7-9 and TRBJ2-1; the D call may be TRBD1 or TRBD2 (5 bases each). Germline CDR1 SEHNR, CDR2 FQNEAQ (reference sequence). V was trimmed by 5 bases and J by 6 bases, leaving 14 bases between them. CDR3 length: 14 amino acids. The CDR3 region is CASSGGDYANEQFF. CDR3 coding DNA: TGTGCCAGCAGCGGGGGAGACTACGCCAATGAGCAGTTCTTC. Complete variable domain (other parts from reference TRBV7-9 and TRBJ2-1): DTGVSQNPRHKITKRGQNVTFRCDPISEHNRLYWYRQTLGQGPEFLTYFQNEAQLEKSRLLSDRFSAERPKGSFSTLEIQRTEQGDSAMYLCASSGGDYANEQFFGPGTRLTVL.

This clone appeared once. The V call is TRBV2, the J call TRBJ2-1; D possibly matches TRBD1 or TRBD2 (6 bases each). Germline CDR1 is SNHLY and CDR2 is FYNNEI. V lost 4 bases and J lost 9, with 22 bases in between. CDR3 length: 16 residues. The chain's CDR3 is CASSGKGGSRLGEQFF. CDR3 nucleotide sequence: TGTGCCAGCAGTGGAAAAGGGGGGAGTAGGTTAGGTGAGCAGTTCTTC.

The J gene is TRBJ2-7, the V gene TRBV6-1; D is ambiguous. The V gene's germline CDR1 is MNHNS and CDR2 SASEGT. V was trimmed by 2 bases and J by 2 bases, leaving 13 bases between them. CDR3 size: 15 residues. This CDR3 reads CASSEFRLPAYEQYF. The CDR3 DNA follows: TGTGCCAGCAGTGAATTTAGGTTACCGGCCTACGAGCAGTACTTC.

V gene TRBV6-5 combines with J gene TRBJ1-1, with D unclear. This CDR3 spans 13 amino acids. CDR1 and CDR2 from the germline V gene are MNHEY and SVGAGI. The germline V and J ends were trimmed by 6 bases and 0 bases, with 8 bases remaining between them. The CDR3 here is CASSSTVNTEAFF. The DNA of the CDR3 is TGTGCCAGCAGCAGTACAGTGAACACTGAAGCTTTCTTT.

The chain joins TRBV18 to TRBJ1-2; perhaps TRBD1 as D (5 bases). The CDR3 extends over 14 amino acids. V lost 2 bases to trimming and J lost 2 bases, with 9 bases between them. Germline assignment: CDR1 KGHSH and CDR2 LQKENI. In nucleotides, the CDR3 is TGTGCCAGCTCACCATTCCGGGACAACTATGGCTACACCTTC. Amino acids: CASSPFRDNYGYTF. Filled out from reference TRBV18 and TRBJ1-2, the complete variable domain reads NAGVMQNPRHLVRRRGQEARLRCSPMKGHSHVYWYRQLPEEGLKFMVYLQKENIIDESGMPKERFSAEFPKEGPSILRIQQVVRGDSAAYFCASSPFRDNYGYTFGSGTRLTVV.

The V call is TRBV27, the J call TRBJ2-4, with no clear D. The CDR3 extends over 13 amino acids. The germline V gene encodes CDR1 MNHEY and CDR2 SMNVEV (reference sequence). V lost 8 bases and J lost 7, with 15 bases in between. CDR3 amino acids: CASGARSSNIQYF. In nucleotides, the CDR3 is TGTGCCAGCGGTGCTCGGTCGTCGAACATTCAGTACTTC.

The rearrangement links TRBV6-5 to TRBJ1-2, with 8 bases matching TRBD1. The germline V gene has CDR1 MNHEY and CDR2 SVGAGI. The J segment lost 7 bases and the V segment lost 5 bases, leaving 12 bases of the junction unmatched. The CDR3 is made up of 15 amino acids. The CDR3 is CASSRQGKGIGGYTF. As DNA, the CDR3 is TGTGCCAGCAGTCGACAGGGGAAGGGCATCGGTGGCTACACCTTC.

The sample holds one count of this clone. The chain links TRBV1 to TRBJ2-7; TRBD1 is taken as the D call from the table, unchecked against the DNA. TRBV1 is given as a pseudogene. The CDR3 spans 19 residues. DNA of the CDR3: TGCACCAGCAGCCAAGAGGCACCTAGGGAAGGACCTTCAGGGTACGAGCAGTACTTC. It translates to CTSSQEAPREGPSGYEQYF.